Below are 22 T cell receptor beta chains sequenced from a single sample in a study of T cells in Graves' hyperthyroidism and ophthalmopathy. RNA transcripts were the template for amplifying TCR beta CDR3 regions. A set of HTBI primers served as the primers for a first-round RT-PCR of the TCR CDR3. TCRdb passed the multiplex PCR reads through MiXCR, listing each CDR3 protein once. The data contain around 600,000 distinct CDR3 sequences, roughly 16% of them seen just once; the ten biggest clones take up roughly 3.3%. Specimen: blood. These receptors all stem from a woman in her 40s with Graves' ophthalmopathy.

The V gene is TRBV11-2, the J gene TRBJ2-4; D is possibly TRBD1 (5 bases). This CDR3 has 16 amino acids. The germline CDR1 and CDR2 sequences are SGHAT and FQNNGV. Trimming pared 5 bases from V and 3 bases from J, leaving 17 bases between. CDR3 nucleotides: TGTGCCAGCAGCCAAGATTCCGTGGGGCTCAAAAACATTCAGTACTTC. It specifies CASSQDSVGLKNIQYF. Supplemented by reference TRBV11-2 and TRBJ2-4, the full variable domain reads EAGVAQSPRYKIIEKRQSVAFWCNPISGHATLYWYQQILGQGPKLLIQFQNNGVVDDSQLPKDRFSAERLKGVDSTLKIQPAKLEDSAVYLCASSQDSVGLKNIQYFGAGTRLSVL.

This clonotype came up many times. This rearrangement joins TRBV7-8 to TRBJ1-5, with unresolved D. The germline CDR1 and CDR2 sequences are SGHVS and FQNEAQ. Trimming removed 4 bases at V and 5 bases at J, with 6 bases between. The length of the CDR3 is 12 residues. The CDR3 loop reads CASSSADQPQHF. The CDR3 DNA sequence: TGTGCCAGCAGCTCGGCGGATCAGCCCCAGCATTTT.

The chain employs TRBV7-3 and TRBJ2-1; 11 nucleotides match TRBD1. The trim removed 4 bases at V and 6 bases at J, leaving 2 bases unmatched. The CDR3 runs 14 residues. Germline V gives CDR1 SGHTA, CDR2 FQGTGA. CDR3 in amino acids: CASSSGTGGNEQFF. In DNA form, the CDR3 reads TGTGCCAGCAGCTCAGGGACAGGGGGCAATGAGCAGTTCTTC.

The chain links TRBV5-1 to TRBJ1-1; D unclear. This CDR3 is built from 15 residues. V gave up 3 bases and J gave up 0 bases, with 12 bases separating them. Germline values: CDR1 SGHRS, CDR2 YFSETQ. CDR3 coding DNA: TGCGCCAGCAGCTCAGAGGTCCCAATGAACACTGAAGCTTTCTTT. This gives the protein CASSSEVPMNTEAFF.

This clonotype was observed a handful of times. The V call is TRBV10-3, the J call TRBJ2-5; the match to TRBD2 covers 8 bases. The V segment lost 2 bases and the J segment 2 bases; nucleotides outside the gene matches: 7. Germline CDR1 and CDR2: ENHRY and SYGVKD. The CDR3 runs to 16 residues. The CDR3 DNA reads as TGTGCCATCAGTGAGCCAGCGGGAGAAAAACAAGAGACCCAGTACTTC. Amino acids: CAISEPAGEKQETQYF.

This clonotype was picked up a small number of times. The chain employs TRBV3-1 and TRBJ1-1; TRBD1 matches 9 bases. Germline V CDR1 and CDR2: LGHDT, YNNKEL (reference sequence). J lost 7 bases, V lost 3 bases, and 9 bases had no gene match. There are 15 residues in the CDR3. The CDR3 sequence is CASSQLPGQGFEAFF. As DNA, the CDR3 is TGTGCCAGCAGCCAGCTGCCGGGACAGGGTTTTGAAGCTTTCTTT. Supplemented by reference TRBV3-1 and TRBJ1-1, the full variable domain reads DTAVSQTPKYLVTQMGNDKSIKCEQNLGHDTMYWYKQDSKKFLKIMFSYNNKELIINETVPNRFSPKSPDKAHLNLHINSLELGDSAVYFCASSQLPGQGFEAFFGQGTRLTVV.

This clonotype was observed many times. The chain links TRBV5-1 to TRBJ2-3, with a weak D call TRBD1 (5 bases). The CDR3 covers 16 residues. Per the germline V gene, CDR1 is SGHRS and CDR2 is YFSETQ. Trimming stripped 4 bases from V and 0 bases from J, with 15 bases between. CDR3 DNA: TGCGCCAGCAGCCCTCAGGGAATTGGGAGCACAGATACGCAGTATTTT. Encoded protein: CASSPQGIGSTDTQYF.

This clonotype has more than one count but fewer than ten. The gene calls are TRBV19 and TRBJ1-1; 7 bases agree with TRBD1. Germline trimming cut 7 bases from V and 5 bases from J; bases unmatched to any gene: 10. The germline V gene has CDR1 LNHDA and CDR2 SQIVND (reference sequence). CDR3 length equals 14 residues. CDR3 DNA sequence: TGTGCCAGTATTTCGCAGGGGGTTGGAACTGAAGCTTTCTTT. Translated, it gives CASISQGVGTEAFF.

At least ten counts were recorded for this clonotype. The CDR3 sequence is CASSLEPWGSGNTIYF. CDR3 DNA sequence: TGTGCCAGCAGCCTGGAACCCTGGGGCTCTGGAAACACCATATATTTT. The rearrangement links TRBV28 to TRBJ1-3; D is undetermined. Trimming pared 6 bases from V and 0 bases from J, leaving 15 bases between. This CDR3 contains 16 residues. Germline V CDR1 and CDR2: MDHEN, SYDVKM.

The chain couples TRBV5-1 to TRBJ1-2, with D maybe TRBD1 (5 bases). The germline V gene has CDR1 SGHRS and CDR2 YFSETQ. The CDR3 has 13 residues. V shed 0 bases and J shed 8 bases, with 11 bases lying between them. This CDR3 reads CASSLESGLGYTF. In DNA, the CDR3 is TGCGCCAGCAGCTTGGAGTCAGGGCTAGGCTACACCTTC.

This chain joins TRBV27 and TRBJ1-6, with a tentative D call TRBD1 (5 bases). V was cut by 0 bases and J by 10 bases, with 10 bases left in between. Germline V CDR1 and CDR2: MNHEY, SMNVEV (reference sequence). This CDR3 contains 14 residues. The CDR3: CASSLSAGYSPLHF. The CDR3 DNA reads TGTGCCAGCAGTTTATCGGCAGGGTACTCACCCCTCCACTTT.

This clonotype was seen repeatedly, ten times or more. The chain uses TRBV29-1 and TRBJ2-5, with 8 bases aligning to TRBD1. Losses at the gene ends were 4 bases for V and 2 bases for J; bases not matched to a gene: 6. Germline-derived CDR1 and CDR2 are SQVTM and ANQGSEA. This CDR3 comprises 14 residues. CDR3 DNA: TGCAGCGTTGTGGGGACAGGTAGACAAGAGACCCAGTACTTC. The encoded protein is CSVVGTGRQETQYF. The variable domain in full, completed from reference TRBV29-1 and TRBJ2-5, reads SAVISQKPSRDICQRGTSLTIQCQVDSQVTMMFWYRQQPGQSLTLIATANQGSEATYESGFVIDKFPISRPNLTFSTLTVSNMSPEDSSIYLCSVVGTGRQETQYFGPGTRLLVL.

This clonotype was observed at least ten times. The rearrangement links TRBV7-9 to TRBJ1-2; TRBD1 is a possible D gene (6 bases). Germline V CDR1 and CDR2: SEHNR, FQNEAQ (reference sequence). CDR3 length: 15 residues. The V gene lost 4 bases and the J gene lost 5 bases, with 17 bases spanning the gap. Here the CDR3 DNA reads TGTGCCAGCAGCTCGGACAGTTCCCGTTTGTATGGCTACACCTTC. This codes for CASSSDSSRLYGYTF. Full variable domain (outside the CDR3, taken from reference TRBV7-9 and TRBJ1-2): DTGVSQNPRHKITKRGQNVTFRCDPISEHNRLYWYRQTLGQGPEFLTYFQNEAQLEKSRLLSDRFSAERPKGSFSTLEIQRTEQGDSAMYLCASSSDSSRLYGYTFGSGTRLTVV.

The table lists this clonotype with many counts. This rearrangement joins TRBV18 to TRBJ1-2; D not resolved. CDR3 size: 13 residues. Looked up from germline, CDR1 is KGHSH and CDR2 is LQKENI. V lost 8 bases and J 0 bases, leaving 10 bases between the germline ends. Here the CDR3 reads CASAKGPNYGYTF. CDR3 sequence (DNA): TGTGCCAGCGCGAAGGGTCCTAACTATGGCTACACCTTC.

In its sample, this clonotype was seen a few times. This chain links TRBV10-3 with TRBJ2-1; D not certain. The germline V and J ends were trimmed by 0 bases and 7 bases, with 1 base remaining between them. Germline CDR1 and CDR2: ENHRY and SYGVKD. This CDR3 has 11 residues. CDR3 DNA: TGTGCCATCAGTGAGTCAAATGAGCAGTTCTTC. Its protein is CAISESNEQFF.

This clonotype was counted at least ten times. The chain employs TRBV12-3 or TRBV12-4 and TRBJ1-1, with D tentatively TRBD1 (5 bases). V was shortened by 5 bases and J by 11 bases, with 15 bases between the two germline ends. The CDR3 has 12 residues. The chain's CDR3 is CASSQDSLLAFF. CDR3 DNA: TGTGCCAGCAGTCAAGACAGCTTGCTGGCTTTCTTT.

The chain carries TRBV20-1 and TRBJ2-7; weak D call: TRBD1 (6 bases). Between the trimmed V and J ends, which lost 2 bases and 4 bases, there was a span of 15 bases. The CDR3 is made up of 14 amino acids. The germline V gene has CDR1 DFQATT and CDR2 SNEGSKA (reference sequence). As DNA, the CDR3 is TGCAGTGCTAGACCAAGGGTGAGGGGGTACGAGCAGTACTTC. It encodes CSARPRVRGYEQYF.

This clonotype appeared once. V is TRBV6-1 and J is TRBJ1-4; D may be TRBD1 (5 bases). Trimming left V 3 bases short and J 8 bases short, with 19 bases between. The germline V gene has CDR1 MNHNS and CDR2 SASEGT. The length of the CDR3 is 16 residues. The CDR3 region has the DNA TGTGCCAGCAGTGATATTCTGATCGGGGCTGGGGAAAAACTGTTTTTT. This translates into CASSDILIGAGEKLFF.

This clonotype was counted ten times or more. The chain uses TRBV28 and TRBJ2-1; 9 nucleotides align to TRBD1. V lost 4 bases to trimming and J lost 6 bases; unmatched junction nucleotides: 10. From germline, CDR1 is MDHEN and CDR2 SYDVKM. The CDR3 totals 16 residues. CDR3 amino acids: CASSSPGTGLGNEQFF. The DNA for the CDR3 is TGTGCCAGCAGTTCCCCCGGGACAGGGTTAGGCAATGAGCAGTTCTTC. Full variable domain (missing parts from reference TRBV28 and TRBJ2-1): DVKVTQSSRYLVKRTGEKVFLECVQDMDHENMFWYRQDPGLGLRLIYFSYDVKMKEKGDIPEGYSVSREKKERFSLILESASTNQTSMYLCASSSPGTGLGNEQFFGPGTRLTVL.

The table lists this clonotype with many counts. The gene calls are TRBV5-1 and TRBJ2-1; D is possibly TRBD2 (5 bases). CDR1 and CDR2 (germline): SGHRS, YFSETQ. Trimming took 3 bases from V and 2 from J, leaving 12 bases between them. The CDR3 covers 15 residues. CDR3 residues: CASSSEGLAYNEQFF. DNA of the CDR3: TGCGCCAGCAGCTCCGAGGGCCTAGCCTACAATGAGCAGTTCTTC.

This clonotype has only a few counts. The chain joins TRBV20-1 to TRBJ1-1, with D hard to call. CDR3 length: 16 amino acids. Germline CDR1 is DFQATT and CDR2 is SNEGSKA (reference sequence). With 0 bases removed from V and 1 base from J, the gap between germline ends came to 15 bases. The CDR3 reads CSARDSWSGSNTEAFF. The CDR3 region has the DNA TGCAGTGCTAGAGACTCTTGGTCAGGATCGAACACTGAAGCTTTCTTT.

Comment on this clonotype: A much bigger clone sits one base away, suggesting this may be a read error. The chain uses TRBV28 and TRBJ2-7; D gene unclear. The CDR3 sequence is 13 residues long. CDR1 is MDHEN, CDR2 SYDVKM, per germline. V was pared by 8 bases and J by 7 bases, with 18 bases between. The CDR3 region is CASGSTPPPEQYF. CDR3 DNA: TGTGCCAGCGGTTCAACTCCCCCCCCGGAGCAGTACTTC.